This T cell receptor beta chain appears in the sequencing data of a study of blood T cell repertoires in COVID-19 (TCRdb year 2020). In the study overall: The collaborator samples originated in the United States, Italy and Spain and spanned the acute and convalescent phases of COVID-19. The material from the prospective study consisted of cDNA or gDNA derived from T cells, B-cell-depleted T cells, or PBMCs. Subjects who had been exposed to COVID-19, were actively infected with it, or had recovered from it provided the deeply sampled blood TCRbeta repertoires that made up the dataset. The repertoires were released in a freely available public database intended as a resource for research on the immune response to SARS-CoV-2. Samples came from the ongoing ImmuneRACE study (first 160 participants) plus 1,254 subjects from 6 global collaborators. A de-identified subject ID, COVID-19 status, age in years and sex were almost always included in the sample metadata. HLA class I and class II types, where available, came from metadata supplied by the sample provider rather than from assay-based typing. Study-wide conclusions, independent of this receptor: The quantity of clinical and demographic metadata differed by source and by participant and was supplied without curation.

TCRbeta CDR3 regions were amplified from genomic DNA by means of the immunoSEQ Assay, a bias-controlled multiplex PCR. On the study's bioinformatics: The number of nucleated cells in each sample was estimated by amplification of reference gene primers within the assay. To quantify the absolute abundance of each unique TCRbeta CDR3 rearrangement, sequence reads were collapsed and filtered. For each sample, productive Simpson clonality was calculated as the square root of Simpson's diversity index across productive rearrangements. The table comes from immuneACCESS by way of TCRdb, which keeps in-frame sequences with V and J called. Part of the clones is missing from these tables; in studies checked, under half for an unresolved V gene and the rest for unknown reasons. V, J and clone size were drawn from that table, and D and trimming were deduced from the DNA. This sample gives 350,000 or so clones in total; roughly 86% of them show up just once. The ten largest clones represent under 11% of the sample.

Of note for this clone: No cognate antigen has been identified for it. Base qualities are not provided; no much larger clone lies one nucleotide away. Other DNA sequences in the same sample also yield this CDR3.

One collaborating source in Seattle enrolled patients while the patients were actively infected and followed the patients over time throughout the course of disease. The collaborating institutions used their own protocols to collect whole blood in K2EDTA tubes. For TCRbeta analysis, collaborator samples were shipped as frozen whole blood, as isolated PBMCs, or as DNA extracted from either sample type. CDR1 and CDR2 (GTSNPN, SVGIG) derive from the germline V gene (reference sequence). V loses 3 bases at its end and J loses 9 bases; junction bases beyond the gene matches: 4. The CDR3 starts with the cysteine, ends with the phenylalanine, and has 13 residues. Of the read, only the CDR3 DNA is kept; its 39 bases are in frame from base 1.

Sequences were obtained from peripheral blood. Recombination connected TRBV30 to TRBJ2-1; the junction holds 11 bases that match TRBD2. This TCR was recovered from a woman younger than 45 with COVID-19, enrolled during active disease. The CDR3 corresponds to CAWSGLAGGEQFF. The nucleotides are TGTGCCTGGAGCGGGCTAGCGGGAGGTGAGCAGTTCTTC.